This T cell receptor beta chain was identified during a study of blood T cell repertoires in COVID-19. V lost 5 bases to trimming and J lost 10 bases; unmatched junction nucleotides: 12. CDR3 size: 15 residues. The germline gives CDR1 SEHNR, CDR2 FQNEAQ (reference sequence). The authors' processing: Reference gene primer amplification gave nucleated cell count estimates. Measured with immunoSEQ multiplex PCR; TCRdb has only the in-frame clones, and not every one. Clonal size and the V and J genes are those of that table, whereas D and trimming came from the DNA. The sample lists over 70,000 clones, less than 85% occurring once.

Material for sequencing was peripheral blood. The TCR comes from a man between 65 and 85 years old with acute or convalescent COVID-19. This chain connects TRBV7-9 to TRBJ2-1, with TRBD2 matching 9 bases. The CDR3 DNA follows: TGTGCCAGCAGCCATAGCGGGAGCGTCGCTGGGGAGCAGTTCTTC. Encoded protein: CASSHSGSVAGEQFF.